This T cell receptor (beta chain) is drawn from a study of T cells in Graves' hyperthyroidism and ophthalmopathy. The overall study: Any treatment followed the collection of peripheral blood at initial diagnosis.

Amplified regions were TCR beta CDR3 sequences from RNA transcripts. Using the HTBI primer set, a first-round RT-PCR was run on the TCR CDR3. TCRdb re-derived calls from the multiplex PCR reads in MiXCR, one entry per CDR3 protein. There are some 460,000 distinct CDR3 sequences in the sample; approximately 15% occur only once, and approximately 7.5% lies in the top ten. Graves' hyperthyroidism was deemed stable given no ophthalmopathy progression within 18 months. Concerning this clonotype itself: Its antigen is unknown. A single base separates this from a much larger clone, so it may be a read error.

Study-level results: Blood also showed most of the thyroid clonotypes that were expanded above 0.001. Ophthalmopathy prediction by the model preceded onset by a median about 6 months.

Germline CDR1 reads MGHRA; CDR2 reads YSYEKL. V lost 6 bases, J lost 5 bases, and 19 bases lay in between. CDR3 length: 15 residues. The sequencing input was blood. V usage is TRBV4-1 and J usage is TRBJ2-5; D ambiguous. This clonotype was obtained from a woman younger than 35 with Graves' hyperthyroidism. CDR3 sequence: CASRPKSGRQETQYF. Here the CDR3 DNA reads TGCGCCAGCAGACCTAAATCAGGTCGCCAGGAGACCCAGTACTTC.